The 21 T cell receptor beta chains below all came from one sample that was sequenced in a study of blood T cell repertoires in COVID-19. Using immunoSEQ multiplex PCR, the repertoire was profiled, and TCRdb retains in-frame clones only, with some absent. Of about 69,000 clones listed, nearly 80% were seen once; the top ten hold around 50%. Sample: peripheral blood. The receptors were gathered from a human donor in a cohort sampled during active COVID-19.

The chain couples TRBV6-1 to TRBJ1-6, with unresolved D. CDR1 is MNHNS and CDR2 is SASEGT in the germline V gene. The CDR3 contains 12 residues. The V end lost 3 bases, the J end lost 9 bases, and 6 bases lay between the germline ends. The CDR3 sequence is CASSEFGSPLHF. The CDR3 bases are TGTGCCAGCAGTGAGTTCGGTTCACCCCTCCACTTT.

In this sample, this clone turned up a few times. The chain joins TRBV28 to TRBJ2-7; possibly TRBD1 for D (5 bases). V was shortened by 7 bases and J by 4 bases, with 20 bases between the two germline ends. The CDR3 length is 15 residues. From germline, CDR1 is MDHEN and CDR2 SYDVKM. CDR3 nucleotide sequence: TGTGCCAGCAATCCGACGCAGGGTGTTGGGTACGAGCAGTACTTC. Amino acids: CASNPTQGVGYEQYF.

DNA of the CDR3: TGTGCCAGCTCACCAAGGGACAGCACCCTCTCTGGAAACACCATATATTTT. Its protein is CASSPRDSTLSGNTIYF. The chain employs TRBV18 and TRBJ1-3; 7 bases agree with TRBD1. V was clipped by 2 bases and J by 0 bases; unmatched bases: 7. Germline assignment: CDR1 KGHSH and CDR2 LQKENI. The CDR3 covers 17 residues.

This chain joins TRBV30 and TRBJ2-1; the D gene is possibly TRBD2 (5 bases). V lost 7 bases to trimming and J lost 6 bases, with 22 bases between them. The CDR3 is made up of 15 amino acids. The germline V gene encodes CDR1 GTSNPN and CDR2 SVGIG (reference sequence). The CDR3 DNA sequence: TGTGCCTTCGACCCCCTCCGGGGTTTCGCCAATGAGCAGTTCTTC. Amino acids: CAFDPLRGFANEQFF. The full variable domain, with the rest looked up from reference TRBV30 and TRBJ2-1, is SQTIHQWPATLVQPVGSPLSLECTVEGTSNPNLYWYRQAAGRGLQLLFYSVGIGQISSEVPQNLSASRPQDRQFILSSKKLLLSDSGFYLCAFDPLRGFANEQFFGPGTRLTVL.

The V gene is TRBV2, the J gene TRBJ2-7; D is unresolved. CDR1 and CDR2 from the germline V gene are SNHLY and FYNNEI. V shed 7 bases and J shed 1 base, with 8 bases lying between them. This CDR3 comprises 12 residues. The CDR3 reads CASTDISYEQYF. As DNA, the CDR3 is TGTGCCAGCACCGACATTTCCTACGAGCAGTACTTC.

This rearrangement joins TRBV24-1 to TRBJ2-2; the D gene is possibly TRBD1 (5 bases). The V and J ends lost 0 bases and 6 bases respectively, with 13 bases between them. Germline values: CDR1 KGHDR, CDR2 SFDVKD. CDR3 length equals 16 residues. The CDR3 nucleotides read TGTGCCACCAGTGATTTGCGTCAGGGTGACGCCGGGGAGCTGTTTTTT. Its translation: CATSDLRQGDAGELFF.

For the CDR3, the DNA is TGTGCCAGTAGTATAGTAAGAGCGGGAGTGAGAGATACGCAGTATTTT. Translating it yields CASSIVRAGVRDTQYF. The chain joins TRBV19 to TRBJ2-3, with TRBD2 matching over 8 bases. Germline-derived CDR1 and CDR2 are LNHDA and SQIVND (reference sequence). The ends lost 1 base at V and 5 bases at J; junction bases unmatched: 8. This CDR3 has 16 amino acids.

The J gene is TRBJ2-5, the V gene TRBV18; maybe TRBD2 (6 bases). Germline V gene sequence: CDR1 KGHSH, CDR2 LQKENI. V was shortened by 3 bases and J by 9 bases, with 17 bases between the two germline ends. This CDR3 is 14 amino acids long. The CDR3 DNA is TGTGCCAGCTCACCGGGGGGTGCAAGAGGGGCCCAGTACTTC. The encoded protein is CASSPGGARGAQYF.

The table lists this clone with a count of one. The genes are TRBV11-2 and TRBJ2-5, with D perhaps matching TRBD1 (7 bases). Per the germline V gene, CDR1 is SGHAT and CDR2 is FQNNGV. V dropped 3 bases and J dropped 2 bases, with 16 bases sitting between them. The CDR3 consists of 16 residues. The CDR3 spells CASSLGRGRRQETQYF. The DNA for the CDR3 is TGTGCCAGCAGCTTGGGCAGGGGGAGGCGGCAAGAGACCCAGTACTTC.

This clone came up a few times. The J gene is TRBJ1-1, the V gene TRBV3-1 (or the pseudogene TRBV3-2), with TRBD1 identical over 9 bases. The CDR3 is 14 amino acids. J was trimmed by 6 bases and V by 4 bases; bases with no gene match: 6. The germline CDR1 and CDR2 sequences are LGHDT and YNNKEL (reference sequence). The DNA for the CDR3 is TGTGCCAGCAGCCTGAGGGACAGGGCCTCTGAAGCTTTCTTT. This encodes CASSLRDRASEAFF.

The V call is TRBV5-1, the J call TRBJ2-7, with a possible D match to TRBD2 (6 bases). The CDR3 covers 15 residues. V lost 0 bases, J lost 6 bases, and 16 bases lay in between. The germline V gene has CDR1 SGHRS and CDR2 YFSETQ. CDR3 nucleotides: TGCGCCAGCAGCTTGGGGGCTTGGCGGGACGCCGAGCAGTACTTC. Its translation is CASSLGAWRDAEQYF.

This clone was found once. The junction and the germline gene differ at one end; a read error may be behind it. The J gene is TRBJ2-1, the V gene TRBV7-7; D is perhaps TRBD2 (5 bases). The CDR3 contains 15 residues. CDR1 and CDR2 (germline): SSHAT, FNYEAQ (reference sequence). CDR3 nucleotide sequence: TGTGCTAGCAGCCCGACTTGGACTTTGTACAATGAGCAGTTCTTC. Translated, it gives CASSPTWTLYNEQFF.

The chain couples TRBV19 to TRBJ2-6, with unresolved D. Germline CDR1 reads LNHDA; CDR2 reads SQIVND (reference sequence). Trimming removed 2 bases at V and 0 bases at J, with 5 bases between. The CDR3 extends over 15 amino acids. The CDR3 bases are TGTGCCAGTAGTATACTGGCCTCTGGGGCCAACGTCCTGACTTTC. Its protein product is CASSILASGANVLTF.

A few counts support this clone. V is TRBV12-3 or TRBV12-4 and J is TRBJ1-5, with 7 nucleotides matching TRBD1. V lost 8 bases to trimming and J lost 9 bases; unmatched junction nucleotides: 10. The CDR3 spans 13 residues. Here the CDR3 DNA reads TGTGCCAGCCGACAGGGTTCTCAGGGGCCCCAGCATTTT. This sequence encodes CASRQGSQGPQHF.

The gene calls are TRBV6-2 or TRBV6-3 and TRBJ2-3; D gene uncertain. Trimming pared 4 bases from V and 6 bases from J, leaving 14 bases between. The CDR3 length is 14 residues. Germline V gene sequence: CDR1 MNHEY, CDR2 SVGEGT. Here the CDR3 DNA reads TGTGCCAGCAGTTTTTTCGGTGATTCTGATACGCAGTATTTT. As protein: CASSFFGDSDTQYF.

This clone was recorded only once. This chain connects TRBV15 to TRBJ1-5; maybe TRBD1 (5 bases). Trimming took 0 bases from V and 6 from J, leaving 6 bases between them. The CDR3 extends over 13 amino acids. CDR1 and CDR2 from the germline V gene are LNHNV and YYDKDF (reference sequence). The CDR3 nucleotides are TGTGCCACCAGCAGAGATAGGGGTCAGCCCCAGCATTTT. This gives the protein CATSRDRGQPQHF. Drawing the rest from reference TRBV15 and TRBJ1-5, the complete variable domain is DAMVIQNPRYQVTQFGKPVTLSCSQTLNHNVMYWYQQKSSQAPKLLFHYYDKDFNNEADTPDNFQSRRPNTSFCFLDIRSPGLGDTAMYLCATSRDRGQPQHFGDGTRLSIL.

The V gene is TRBV6-5, the J gene TRBJ2-2; maybe TRBD2 (5 bases). Germline V gives CDR1 MNHEY, CDR2 SVGAGI. The ends were cut back, 7 bases at V and 4 bases at J, with 10 bases in the middle. This CDR3 is built from 13 residues. In nucleotides, the CDR3 is TGTGCCAGCATGAGGGAATCCACCGGGGAGCTGTTTTTT. This translates into CASMRESTGELFF.

This clone was observed at least ten times. This rearrangement joins TRBV30 to TRBJ1-1; D not certain. CDR1 is GTSNPN and CDR2 is SVGIG in the germline V gene (reference sequence). The CDR3 sequence is 11 residues long. The V end lost 3 bases, the J end lost 6 bases, and 8 bases lay between the germline ends. In nucleotides, the CDR3 is TGTGCCTGGAGGCGGGCCGCTGAAGCTTTCTTT. This encodes CAWRRAAEAFF.

The genes are TRBV5-4 and TRBJ2-7; weak D call: TRBD1 (7 bases). This CDR3 is built from 16 residues. In germline, CDR1 is SGHNT, CDR2 YYREEE (reference sequence). V lost 0 bases and J 0 bases, leaving 13 bases between the germline ends. CDR3 loop: CASSLEAGTVSYEQYF. CDR3 in DNA: TGTGCCAGCAGCTTGGAGGCGGGGACAGTCTCCTACGAGCAGTACTTC. Full variable domain (remainder filled in from reference TRBV5-4 and TRBJ2-7): ETGVTQSPTHLIKTRGQQVTLRCSSQSGHNTVSWYQQALGQGPQFIFQYYREEENGRGNFPPRFSGLQFPNYSSELNVNALELDDSALYLCASSLEAGTVSYEQYFGPGTRLTVT.

CDR3 in amino acids: CASSLDGSQGYGYTF. The DNA for the CDR3 is TGTGCCAGCAGCTTGGACGGGTCCCAGGGATATGGCTACACCTTC. The chain links TRBV5-5 to TRBJ1-2; weak D call: TRBD1 (5 bases). Germline V gene sequence: CDR1 SGHKS, CDR2 YYEKEE (reference sequence). The CDR3 consists of 15 residues. The V and J ends lost 0 bases and 5 bases respectively, with 14 bases between them. The complete variable domain, with remaining parts taken from reference TRBV5-5 and TRBJ1-2, reads DAGVTQSPTHLIKTRGQQVTLRCSPISGHKSVSWYQQVLGQGPQFIFQYYEKEERGRGNFPDRFSARQFPNYSSELNVNALLLGDSALYLCASSLDGSQGYGYTFGSGTRLTVV.

The genes are TRBV4-1 and TRBJ2-7, with D perhaps TRBD2 (6 bases). The CDR3 is made up of 13 amino acids. The V gene's germline CDR1 is MGHRA and CDR2 YSYEKL. V dropped 4 bases and J dropped 7 bases, with 14 bases sitting between them. The CDR3 region has the DNA TGCGCCAGCAGCCGCGGGACCTACGTGGAGCAGTACTTC. As protein: CASSRGTYVEQYF.